This T cell receptor beta chain was sequenced during a study of CD8 T cells in ankylosing spondylitis. Comment on this clonotype: Its matching antigen is unknown.

Findings of the study overall: Some of these motif variants have turned up before, in reports on reactive arthritis synovial fluid and blood. Disease-linked clones bore a CD8+ phenotype, appearing relatively rarely in peripheral blood. Researchers reportedly found disease-linked clones significantly enriched in matched ankylosing spondylitis synovial fluid.

Each TCR beta library was made by quantitative 5'-RACE that incorporated molecular barcodes. In TCRdb, the 5' RACE reads were re-called with MiXCR into one record per CDR3 protein. The sample lists about 340,000 distinct CDR3 sequences; roughly 20% were seen once. Sequences were obtained from blood, either unsorted or a sorted T cell fraction (not recorded which). This receptor was identified in a male donor with ankylosing spondylitis or in good health (not recorded which).

The CDR3 DNA follows: TGCGCCAGCAGCCAAGGTTCGACGACCTACGAGCAGTACTTC. Encoded protein: CASSQGSTTYEQYF. V gene TRBV4-1 combines with J gene TRBJ2-7; D is unresolved. The CDR3 sequence is 14 residues long. Trimming pared 1 base from V and 2 bases from J, leaving 9 bases between. Germline V gene lookup returns CDR1 MGHRA and CDR2 YSYEKL.